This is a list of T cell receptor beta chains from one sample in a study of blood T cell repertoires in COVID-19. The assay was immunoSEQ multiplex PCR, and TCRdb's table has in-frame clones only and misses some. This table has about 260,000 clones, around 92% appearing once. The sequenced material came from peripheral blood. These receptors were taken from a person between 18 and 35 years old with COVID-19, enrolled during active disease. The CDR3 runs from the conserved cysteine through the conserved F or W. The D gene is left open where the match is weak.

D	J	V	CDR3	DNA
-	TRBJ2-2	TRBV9	CASSGLAQNTGELFF	TGTGCCAGCAGTGGCCTAGCTCAGAACACCGGGGAGCTGTTTTTT
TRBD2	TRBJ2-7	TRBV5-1	CASSFLGGAYEQYF	TGCGCCAGCAGCTTTCTCGGGGGGGCCTACGAGCAGTACTTC
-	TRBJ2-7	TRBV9	CASSASGGEQYF	TGTGCCAGCAGCGCCAGTGGAGGTGAGCAGTACTTC
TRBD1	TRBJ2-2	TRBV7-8	CASKLLEDRGSGGVGELFF	TGTGCCAGCAAATTATTAGAGGACAGGGGTTCAGGAGGTGTCGGGGAGCTGTTTTTT
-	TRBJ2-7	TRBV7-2	CASSLERKYYEQYF	TGTGCCAGCAGCTTAGAGCGGAAGTACTACGAGCAGTACTTC
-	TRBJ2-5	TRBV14	CASSPRQGQETQYF	TGTGCCAGCAGCCCACGGCAGGGCCAAGAGACCCAGTACTTC
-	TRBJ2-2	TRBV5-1	CASSLRVSTGELFF	TGCGCCAGCAGCTTGAGAGTTTCCACCGGGGAGCTGTTTTTT
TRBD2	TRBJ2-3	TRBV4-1	CASSPASGPDTQYF	TGCGCCAGCAGCCCGGCTAGCGGCCCAGATACGCAGTATTTT
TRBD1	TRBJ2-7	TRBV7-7	CASSHTRGVPGQGNPYEQYF	TGTGCCAGCAGCCATACCAGGGGGGTCCCGGGACAGGGAAATCCCTACGAGCAGTACTTC
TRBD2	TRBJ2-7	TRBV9	CASSESSSGIYEQYF	TGTGCCAGCAGCGAAAGTTCTAGCGGGATTTACGAGCAGTACTTC
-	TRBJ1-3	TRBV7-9	CASSSPSEAGNTIYF	TGTGCCAGCAGCTCGCCCTCGGAGGCTGGAAACACCATATATTTT
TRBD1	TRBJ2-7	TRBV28	CASSFGTGSYEQYF	TGTGCCAGCAGTTTCGGGACAGGCTCCTACGAGCAGTACTTC
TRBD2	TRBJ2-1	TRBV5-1	CASSPRVSGGYEQFF	TGCGCCAGCAGCCCCAGGGTTAGCGGGGGGTATGAGCAGTTCTTC
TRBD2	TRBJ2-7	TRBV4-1	CASSQAYSGSRDEQYF	TGCGCCAGCAGCCAAGCGTACAGCGGGAGCCGGGACGAGCAGTACTTC
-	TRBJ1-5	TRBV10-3	CAISEGGGNQPQHF	TGTGCCATCAGTGAGGGGGGGGGCAATCAGCCCCAGCATTTT
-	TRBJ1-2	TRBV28	CASSLNRESYTF	TGTGCCAGCAGTTTAAACAGGGAAAGCTACACCTTC
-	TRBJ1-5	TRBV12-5	CASGLEQNQPQHF	TGTGCTAGTGGTTTGGAACAGAATCAGCCCCAGCATTTT
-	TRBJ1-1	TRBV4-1	CASSQGWKGLMNTEAFF	TGCGCCAGCAGCCAAGGGTGGAAGGGGCTTATGAACACTGAAGCTTTCTTT
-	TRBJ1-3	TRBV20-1	CSASHLLGEPGNTIYF	TGCAGTGCTAGTCACCTCCTCGGGGAACCTGGAAACACCATATATTTT
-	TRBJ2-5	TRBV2	CASSENSQETQYF	TGTGCCAGCAGTGAAAACAGTCAAGAGACCCAGTACTTC
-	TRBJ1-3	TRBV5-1	CASSFTDPGNTIYF	TGCGCCAGCAGCTTCACTGATCCTGGAAACACCATATATTTT
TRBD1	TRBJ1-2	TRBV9	CASSVGDRVPYGYTF	TGTGCCAGCAGCGTAGGGGACAGGGTGCCCTATGGCTACACCTTC
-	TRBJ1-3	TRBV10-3	CAIRDHTQGRGQSSGNTIYF	TGTGCCATCAGAGACCATACACAGGGTCGAGGACAGAGCTCTGGAAACACCATATATTTT
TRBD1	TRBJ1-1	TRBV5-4	CASSHGQGLTEAFF	TGTGCCAGCAGCCACGGACAGGGTTTGACCGAAGCTTTCTTT
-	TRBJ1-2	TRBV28	CATFAGSTVGYTF	TGTGCCACTTTCGCCGGATCCACAGTTGGCTACACCTTC
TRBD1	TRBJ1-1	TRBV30	CAWDRVNTEAFF	TGTGCCTGGGACAGGGTCAACACTGAAGCTTTCTTT
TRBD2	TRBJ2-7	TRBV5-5	CASSLYRTSGSYEQYF	TGTGCCAGCAGCCTTTATCGGACTAGCGGGAGCTACGAGCAGTACTTC
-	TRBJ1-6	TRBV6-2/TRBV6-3	CASSLYNSPLHF	TGTGCCAGCAGTCTTTATAATTCACCCCTCCACTTT
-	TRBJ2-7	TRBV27	CASSLAPTGLEQYF	TGTGCCAGCAGTTTAGCCCCCACAGGGTTGGAGCAGTACTTC
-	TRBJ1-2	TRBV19	CASSIFSGEGYTF	TGTGCCAGTAGTATTTTCTCCGGGGAGGGCTACACCTTC
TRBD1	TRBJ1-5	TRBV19	CASSSPDRGPSNQPQHF	TGTGCCAGTAGTAGCCCGGACAGGGGCCCTAGCAATCAGCCCCAGCATTTT
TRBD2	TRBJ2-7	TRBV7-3	CASSRGLGGEQYF	TGTGCCAGCAGCCGAGGACTAGGCGGAGAGCAGTACTTC